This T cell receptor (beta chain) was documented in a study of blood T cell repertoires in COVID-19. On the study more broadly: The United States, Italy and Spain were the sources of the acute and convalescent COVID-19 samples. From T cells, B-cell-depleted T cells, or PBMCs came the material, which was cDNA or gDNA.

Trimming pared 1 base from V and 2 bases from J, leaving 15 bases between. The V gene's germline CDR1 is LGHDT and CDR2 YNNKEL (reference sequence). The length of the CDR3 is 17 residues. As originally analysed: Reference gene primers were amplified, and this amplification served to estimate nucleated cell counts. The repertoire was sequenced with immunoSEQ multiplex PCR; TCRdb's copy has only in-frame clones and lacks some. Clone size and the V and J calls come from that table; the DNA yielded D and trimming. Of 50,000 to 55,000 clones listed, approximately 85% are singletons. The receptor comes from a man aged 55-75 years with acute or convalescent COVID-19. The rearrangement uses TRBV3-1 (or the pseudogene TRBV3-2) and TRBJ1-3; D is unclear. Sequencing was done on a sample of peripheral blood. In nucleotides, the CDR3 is TGTGCCAGCAGCCAAGGGTTTGAACGGGTGACTGGAAACACCATATATTTT. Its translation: CASSQGFERVTGNTIYF.